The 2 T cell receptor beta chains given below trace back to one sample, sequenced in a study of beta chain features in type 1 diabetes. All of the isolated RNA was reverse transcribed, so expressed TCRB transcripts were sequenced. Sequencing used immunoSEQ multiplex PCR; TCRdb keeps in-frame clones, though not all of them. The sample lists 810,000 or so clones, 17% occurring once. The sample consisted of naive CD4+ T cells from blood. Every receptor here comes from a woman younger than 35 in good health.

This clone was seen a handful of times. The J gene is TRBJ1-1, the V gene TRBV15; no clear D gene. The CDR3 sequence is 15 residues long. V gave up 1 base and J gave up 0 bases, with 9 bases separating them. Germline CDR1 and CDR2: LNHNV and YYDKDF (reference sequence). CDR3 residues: CATSRGTVLNTEAFF. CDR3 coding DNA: TGTGCCACCAGCAGAGGTACAGTCTTGAACACTGAAGCTTTCTTT.

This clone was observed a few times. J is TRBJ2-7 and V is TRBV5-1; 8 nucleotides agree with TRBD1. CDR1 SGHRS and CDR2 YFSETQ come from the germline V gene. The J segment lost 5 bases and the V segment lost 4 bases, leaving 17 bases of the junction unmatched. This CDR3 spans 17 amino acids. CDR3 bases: TGCGCCAGCAGCCCGTTCCAACCGGGACAGGTCGGAGACGAGCAGTACTTC. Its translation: CASSPFQPGQVGDEQYF.